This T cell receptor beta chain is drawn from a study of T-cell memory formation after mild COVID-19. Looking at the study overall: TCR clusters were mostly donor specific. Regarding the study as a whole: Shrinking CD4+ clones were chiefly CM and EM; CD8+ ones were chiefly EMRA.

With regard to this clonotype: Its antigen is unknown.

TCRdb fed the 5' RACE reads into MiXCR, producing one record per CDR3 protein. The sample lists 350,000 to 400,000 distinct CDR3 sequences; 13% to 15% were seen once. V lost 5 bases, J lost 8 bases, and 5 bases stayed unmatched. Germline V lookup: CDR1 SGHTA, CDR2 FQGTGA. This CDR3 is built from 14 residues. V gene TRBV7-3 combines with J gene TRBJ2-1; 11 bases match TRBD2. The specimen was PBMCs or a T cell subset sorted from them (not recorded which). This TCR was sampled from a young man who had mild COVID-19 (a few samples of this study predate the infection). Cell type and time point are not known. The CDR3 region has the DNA TGTGCCAGCAGCCTTAGCGGGGGGGCATATGAGCAGTTCTTC. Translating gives CASSLSGGAYEQFF.